Shown below are 16 T cell receptor beta chains from a single sample sequenced in a study of cytomegalovirus exposure and HLA in healthy donors. PCR used 60 Vbeta primers and 13 Jbeta primers. Profiling relied on immunoSEQ multiplex PCR, and the TCRdb table lists in-frame clones only, not all of them. The sample holds around 150,000 clones, around 80% seen once. The sequenced material came from PBMCs. These receptors were taken from a woman under 30 in good health and CMV-seronegative.

The chain recombines TRBV6-5 with TRBJ1-5, with TRBD1 matching 8 bases. The V segment lost 6 bases and the J segment 7 bases; nucleotides outside the gene matches: 8. Germline V lookup: CDR1 MNHEY, CDR2 SVGAGI. The CDR3 loop spans 14 amino acids. The CDR3 sequence is CASRTGVSGQPQHF. The CDR3 bases are TGTGCCAGCAGGACAGGGGTCAGCGGCCAGCCCCAGCATTTT.

The chain carries TRBV5-4 and TRBJ1-3, with 7 bases lining up with TRBD1. CDR3 length equals 15 residues. The V and J ends lost 3 bases and 3 bases, in that order; junction bases with no gene match: 6. CDR1 is SGHNT and CDR2 is YYREEE in the germline V gene (reference sequence). The CDR3 spells CASSSQGVVGNTIYF. CDR3 bases: TGTGCCAGCAGCTCTCAGGGGGTCGTTGGAAACACCATATATTTT.

This clone is a singleton in its sample. V is TRBV6-5 and J is TRBJ1-1; the D gene is possibly TRBD1 (5 bases). The germline V gene encodes CDR1 MNHEY and CDR2 SVGAGI. The V end lost 0 bases, the J end lost 5 bases, and 16 bases lay between the germline ends. CDR3 length: 16 amino acids. The CDR3, as DNA: TGTGCCAGCAGTTACTCCCTGGGGGGGGGAGGTACTGAAGCTTTCTTT. It encodes CASSYSLGGGGTEAFF.

The chain employs TRBV19 and TRBJ2-6, with 8 bases identical to TRBD1. Trimming cost V 4 bases and J 0 bases; bases outside gene matches: 11. The germline CDR1 and CDR2 sequences are LNHDA and SQIVND (reference sequence). The CDR3 totals 19 residues. The CDR3 reads CASSTIGQGKSSGANVLTF. DNA for the CDR3: TGTGCCAGTAGTACTATAGGACAGGGCAAAAGCTCTGGGGCCAACGTCCTGACTTTC.

The V and J genes are TRBV18 and TRBJ2-2; D might be TRBD2 (6 bases). Germline assignment: CDR1 KGHSH and CDR2 LQKENI. This CDR3 is 17 amino acids long. V was cut by 3 bases and J by 5 bases, with 19 bases left in between. For the CDR3, the DNA is TGTGCCAGCTCACCCTCACTCGAGACTAGTAGGACCGGGGAGCTGTTTTTT. Protein product: CASSPSLETSRTGELFF.

This chain links TRBV19 with TRBJ1-2, with D possibly TRBD1 on 5 matching bases. In germline, CDR1 is LNHDA, CDR2 SQIVND (reference sequence). V was pared by 1 base and J by 5 bases, with 20 bases between. The CDR3 runs 17 residues. Here the CDR3 DNA reads TGTGCCAGTAGTATAGGCCCCAGGGACTCAAGGGGATATGGCTACACCTTC. Residues: CASSIGPRDSRGYGYTF.

The V call is TRBV7-8, the J call TRBJ2-3; TRBD2 agrees at 8 bases. Per the germline V gene, CDR1 is SGHVS and CDR2 is FQNEAQ. The CDR3 runs to 18 residues. V lost 1 base to trimming and J lost 2 bases; unmatched junction nucleotides: 11. Written as DNA, the CDR3 is TGTGCCAGCAGCTTAGTTAGCGGGGCCCCCTCTTTCACAGATACGCAGTATTTT. Residues: CASSLVSGAPSFTDTQYF.

This clone was seen just once. The chain has TRBV5-1 and TRBJ1-6; no clear D gene. Trimming removed 4 bases from V and 7 bases from J, with 18 bases in between. Germline V gene data show CDR1 as SGHRS and CDR2 as YFSETQ. The CDR3 extends over 16 amino acids. CDR3 sequence: CASSPVEGSANSPLHF. The CDR3, as DNA: TGCGCCAGCAGCCCGGTGGAGGGTTCAGCAAATTCACCCCTCCACTTT.

The V gene is TRBV7-2, the J gene TRBJ2-2; 8 positions agree with TRBD1. Germline V gene data show CDR1 as SGHTA and CDR2 as FQGNSA. This CDR3 is built from 15 residues. The V gene end was trimmed by 5 bases and the J gene end by 5 bases; junction bases not matched to a gene: 7. For the CDR3, the DNA is TGTGCCAGCAGCACAGGACAGGGTTCGACCGGGGAGCTGTTTTTT. Translated: CASSTGQGSTGELFF.

The chain joins TRBV5-1 to TRBJ2-2; TRBD2 matches 9 bases. From germline, CDR1 is SGHRS and CDR2 YFSETQ. This CDR3 has 14 amino acids. V shed 0 bases, J shed 15 bases, and the junction held 9 bases outside the gene matches. Written as DNA, the CDR3 is TGCGCCAGCAGCTTGGTACTAGCGGGTGGCCTAGTGTTTTTT. Its protein product is CASSLVLAGGLVFF. The variable domain in full, with the rest retrieved from reference TRBV5-1 and TRBJ2-2, is KAGVTQTPRYLIKTRGQQVTLSCSPISGHRSVSWYQQTPGQGLQFLFEYFSETQRNKGNFPGRFSGRQFSNSRSEMNVSTLELGDSALYLCASSLVLAGGLVFFGEGSRLTVL.

This clone showed up just once. This rearrangement joins TRBV6-4 to TRBJ2-2; tentatively, D is TRBD2 (5 bases). The CDR3 is 14 amino acids. The V and J ends lost 3 bases and 4 bases respectively, with 9 bases between them. Germline CDR1 is MRHNA and CDR2 is SNTAGT. This CDR3 is CASSEVGGTGELFF. In nucleotides, the CDR3 is TGTGCCAGCAGTGAAGTCGGAGGCACCGGGGAGCTGTTTTTT.

This chain uses TRBV5-6 with TRBJ1-2; D is ambiguous. V lost 4 bases and J 4 bases, leaving 20 bases between the germline ends. The germline CDR1 and CDR2 sequences are SGHDT and YYEEEE. The CDR3 is 16 residues long. CDR3 in DNA: TGTGCCAGCAGCCGACGAACCGCACACTCGGGCTATGGCTACACCTTC. Its protein product is CASSRRTAHSGYGYTF. Full variable domain (missing parts from reference TRBV5-6 and TRBJ1-2): DAGVTQSPTHLIKTRGQQVTLRCSPKSGHDTVSWYQQALGQGPQFIFQYYEEEERQRGNFPDRFSGHQFPNYSSELNVNALLLGDSALYLCASSRRTAHSGYGYTFGSGTRLTVV.

The chain uses TRBV19 and TRBJ2-1, with a weak D call TRBD2 (6 bases). Germline V gene sequence: CDR1 LNHDA, CDR2 SQIVND (reference sequence). CDR3 size: 15 residues. Trimming removed 5 bases at V and 3 bases at J, with 14 bases between. The CDR3 DNA reads as TGTGCCAGTAGTCCCGGGCGGGGCAACTACAATGAGCAGTTCTTC. Its translation: CASSPGRGNYNEQFF.

V is TRBV10-3 and J is TRBJ2-7; perhaps TRBD1 as D (5 bases). With 2 bases removed from V and 1 base from J, the gap between germline ends came to 9 bases. The CDR3 sequence is 14 residues long. Germline-derived CDR1 and CDR2 are ENHRY and SYGVKD. The CDR3 loop is CAISENQGSYEQYF. In DNA, the CDR3 is TGTGCCATCAGTGAGAACCAGGGATCCTACGAGCAGTACTTC.

This clone was counted once. V and J are TRBV2 and TRBJ1-2; the D gene is possibly TRBD1 (5 bases). This CDR3 has 11 residues. CDR1 and CDR2 (germline): SNHLY, FYNNEI. Trimming pared 7 bases from V and 6 bases from J, leaving 9 bases between. CDR3 protein: CASNGGNGYTF. CDR3 coding DNA: TGTGCCAGCAACGGGGGGAATGGCTACACCTTC.

The chain is built from TRBV27 and TRBJ2-3; D is uncertain. Trimming took 5 bases from V and 0 from J, leaving 15 bases between them. The CDR3 extends over 16 amino acids. Germline-derived CDR1 and CDR2 are MNHEY and SMNVEV (reference sequence). The CDR3 nucleotides are TGTGCCAGCAGTCCCTCGACACCGCCGAGCACAGATACGCAGTATTTT. This sequence encodes CASSPSTPPSTDTQYF.